The present T cell receptor (beta chain) was sequenced within a study of OX40 agonist ivuxolimab in advanced cancers. Background for the entire study: The costimulatory receptor OX40 (CD134) was targeted by ivuxolimab, a fully human IgG2 agonistic monoclonal antibody. Intravenous ivuxolimab was administered to patients every 2 weeks at six dose levels: 0.01, 0.1, 0.3, 1.5, 3 and 10 mg/kg. Among the roughly 50 dose-escalation patients, 19 had hepatocellular carcinoma, around 15 melanoma, 9 renal cell carcinoma and 9 head and neck cancer. The dose-escalation cohort was about 83% male with a mean age of around 62 years, ranging from about 23 to 85. Patients were allowed to have had prior anti-PD-1, anti-PD-L1 or anti-CTLA-4 therapy, and more than 35% of the dose-escalation patients had been treated with checkpoint inhibitors. Partial responses were achieved by three dose-escalation patients, of whom one had hepatocellular carcinoma and two had cutaneous melanoma. The purpose of peripheral TCRbeta sequencing was to test whether ivuxolimab changed TCR sequence diversity and led to clonal T-cell expansion. The monotherapy dose-escalation portion (N = 52 patients) of the phase I ivuxolimab trial is reported in the paper.

As to this clone: Its specific antigen is unknown. No per-base quality is available; no much larger clone lies one base away.

The germline V gene (reference sequence) yields GTSNPN for CDR1 and SVGIG for CDR2. Its CDR3 holds 13 amino acids, cysteine through phenylalanine. Kept here is only the CDR3 DNA, which spans 39 bases and is read in frame from base 1. Trimming takes 2 bases from V and 7 bases from J, and the germline ends sit 11 bases apart. For sequencing of the TCRbeta CDR3 region, genomic DNA was extracted from the sorted cells. The immunoSEQ Assay was used for sequencing of TCRbeta CDR3 regions. Held by TCRdb, this immuneACCESS table contains in-frame sequences only and omits some clones. Under half of the omission traces to an unresolved V gene where checked; the cause of the rest is unknown. The sample has about 58,000 clones on record, over 80% of them singletons. Together, the top ten hold roughly 3.3% of the sample. The trial excluded patients who had a history of autoimmune disease or were on systemic immunosuppression. Peripheral blood for TCR sequencing was collected from all dose cohorts at baseline, on cycle 4 day 1, and on cycle 7 day 1. Samples came from an open-label, multicenter, first-in-human phase I dose-escalation trial of ivuxolimab. The trial enrolled adults with locally advanced or metastatic head and neck squamous cell, hepatocellular, melanoma or renal cell carcinoma. Before TCR sequencing, CD4+ T cells and CD8+ T cells from peripheral blood were sorted into separate populations.

The full study reports these points: Low levels of normalized T-cell clonal expansion were also shown by some nonresponding patients. The antigen specificity of the peripheral T cells that underwent clonal expansion was not determined. After ivuxolimab, expanded clones were on average more numerous among CD8+ T cells than among CD4+ T cells. At doses of 0.1 to 3.0 mg/kg, clonal expansion of both CD4+ and CD8+ T cells in blood was seen between baseline and week 6. In the 0.1-3.0 mg/kg groups, partial responders had among the lowest normalized peripheral clonal expansion, particularly in CD8+ T cells.

The receptor's source is an adult with an advanced solid tumor such as melanoma, head and neck, liver or kidney cancer. This chain is built from TRBV30 and TRBJ1-4; the D gene is perhaps TRBD1, from 6 matching bases. The sample here was CD4+ or CD8+ T cells sorted from blood, taken in a trial of the OX40 agonist ivuxolimab. The CDR3 reads as follows: CAWSRTGAEKLFF. The base sequence is TGTGCCTGGAGTCGGACGGGGGCTGAAAAACTGTTTTTT.